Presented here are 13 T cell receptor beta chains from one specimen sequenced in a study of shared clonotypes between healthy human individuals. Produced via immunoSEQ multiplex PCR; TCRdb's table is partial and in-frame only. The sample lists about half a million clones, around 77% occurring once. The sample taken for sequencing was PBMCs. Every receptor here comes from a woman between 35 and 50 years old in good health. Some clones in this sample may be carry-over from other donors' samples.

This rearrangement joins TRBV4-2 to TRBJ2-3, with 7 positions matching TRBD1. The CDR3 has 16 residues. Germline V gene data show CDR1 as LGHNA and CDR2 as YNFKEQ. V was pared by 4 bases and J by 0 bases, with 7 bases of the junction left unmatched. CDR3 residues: CASSLMTGSSTDTQYF. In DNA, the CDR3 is TGTGCCAGCAGCCTAATGACAGGGTCTAGCACAGATACGCAGTATTTT.

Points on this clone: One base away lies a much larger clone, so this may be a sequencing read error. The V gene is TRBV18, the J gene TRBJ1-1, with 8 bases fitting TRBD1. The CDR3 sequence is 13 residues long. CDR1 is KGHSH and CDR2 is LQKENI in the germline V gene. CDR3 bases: TGTGCCAGCTCCCCGACAGGGGACACTGAAACTTTCTTT. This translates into CASSPTGDTETFF.

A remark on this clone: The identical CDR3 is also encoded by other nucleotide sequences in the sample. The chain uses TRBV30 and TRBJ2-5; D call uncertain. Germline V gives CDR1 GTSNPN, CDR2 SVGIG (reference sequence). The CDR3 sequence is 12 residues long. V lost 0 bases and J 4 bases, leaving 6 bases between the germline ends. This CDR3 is CAWSVGGETQYF. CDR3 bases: TGTGCCTGGAGTGTAGGCGGAGAGACCCAGTACTTC.

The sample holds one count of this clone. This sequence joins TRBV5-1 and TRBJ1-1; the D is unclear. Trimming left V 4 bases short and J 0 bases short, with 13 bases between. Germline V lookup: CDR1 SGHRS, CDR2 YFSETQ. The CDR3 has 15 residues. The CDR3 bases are TGCGCCAGCAGCCAGAGGACGGCCCTGAACACTGAAGCTTTCTTT. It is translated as CASSQRTALNTEAFF.

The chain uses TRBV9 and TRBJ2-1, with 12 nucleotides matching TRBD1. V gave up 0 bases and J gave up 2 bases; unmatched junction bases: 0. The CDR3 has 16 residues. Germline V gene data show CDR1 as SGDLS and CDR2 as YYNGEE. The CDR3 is CASSVGDRGPYNEQFF. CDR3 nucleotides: TGTGCCAGCAGCGTAGGGGACAGGGGGCCCTACAATGAGCAGTTCTTC.

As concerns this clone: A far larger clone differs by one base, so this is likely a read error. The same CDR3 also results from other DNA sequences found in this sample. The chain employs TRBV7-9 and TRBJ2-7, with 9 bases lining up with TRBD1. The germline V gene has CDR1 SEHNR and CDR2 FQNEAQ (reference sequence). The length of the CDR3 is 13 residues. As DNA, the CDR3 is TGTGCCAGCAGCAGGAGACAGGGGGGCGAGCAGTATTTC. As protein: CASSRRQGGEQYF.

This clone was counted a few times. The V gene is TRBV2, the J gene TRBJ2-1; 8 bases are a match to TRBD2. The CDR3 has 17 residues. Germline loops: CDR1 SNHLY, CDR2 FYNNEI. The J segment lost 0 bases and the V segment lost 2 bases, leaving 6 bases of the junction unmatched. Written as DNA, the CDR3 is TGTGCCAGCAGTGAAACCGTGAGCGGGAGCTCCTACAATGAGCAGTTCTTC. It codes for CASSETVSGSSYNEQFF.

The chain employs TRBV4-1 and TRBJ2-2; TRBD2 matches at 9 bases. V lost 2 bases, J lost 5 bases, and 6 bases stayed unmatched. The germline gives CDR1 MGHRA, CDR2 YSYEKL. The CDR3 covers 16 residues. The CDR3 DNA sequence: TGCGCCAGCAGCCAATCGGTGACTAGCGGTACCGGGGAGCTGTTTTTT. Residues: CASSQSVTSGTGELFF.

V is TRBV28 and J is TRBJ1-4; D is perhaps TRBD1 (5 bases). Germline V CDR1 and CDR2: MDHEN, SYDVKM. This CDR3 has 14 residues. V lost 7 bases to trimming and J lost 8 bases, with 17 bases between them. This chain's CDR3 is CASKEAGLREKLFF. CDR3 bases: TGTGCCAGCAAGGAGGCAGGGCTTAGGGAAAAACTGTTTTTT.

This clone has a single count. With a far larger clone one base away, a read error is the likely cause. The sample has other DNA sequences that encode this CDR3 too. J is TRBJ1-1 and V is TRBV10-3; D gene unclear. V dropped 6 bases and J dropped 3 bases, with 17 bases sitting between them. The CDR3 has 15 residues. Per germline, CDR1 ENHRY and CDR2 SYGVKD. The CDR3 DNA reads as TGTGCCATCAGCGTGGATAGGGTGCAGGACACTGAAGCTTTCTTT. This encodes CAISVDRVQDTEAFF.

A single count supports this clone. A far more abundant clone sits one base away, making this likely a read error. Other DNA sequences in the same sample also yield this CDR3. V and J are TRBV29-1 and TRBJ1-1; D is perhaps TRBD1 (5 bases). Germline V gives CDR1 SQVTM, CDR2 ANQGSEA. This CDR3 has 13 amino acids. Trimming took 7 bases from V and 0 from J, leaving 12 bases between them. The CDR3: CSASTVMNTEAFF. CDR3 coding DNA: TGCAGCGCATCGACAGTTATGAACACTGAAGCTTTCTTT.

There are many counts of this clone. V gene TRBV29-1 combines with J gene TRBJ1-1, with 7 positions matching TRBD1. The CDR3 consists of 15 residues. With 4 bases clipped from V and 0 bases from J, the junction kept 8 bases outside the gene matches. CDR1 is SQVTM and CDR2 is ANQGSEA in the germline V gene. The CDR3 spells CSVGAYRGMNTEAFF. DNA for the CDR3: TGCAGCGTTGGGGCATACAGGGGCATGAACACTGAAGCTTTCTTT.

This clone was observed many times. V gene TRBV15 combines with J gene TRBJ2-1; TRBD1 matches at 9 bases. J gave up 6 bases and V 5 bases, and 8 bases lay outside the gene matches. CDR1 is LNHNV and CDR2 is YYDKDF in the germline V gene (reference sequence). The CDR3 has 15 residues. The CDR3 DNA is TGTGCCACCAGCCCCCAGACAGGGGGGAGCAATGAGCAGTTCTTC. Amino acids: CATSPQTGGSNEQFF.